Presented here are 15 T cell receptor beta chains from one specimen sequenced in a study of cytomegalovirus exposure and HLA in healthy donors. The PCR used 60 Vbeta and 13 Jbeta primers. Some clones are missing from TCRdb's copy, which holds only in-frame ones; the method was immunoSEQ multiplex PCR. Of approximately 80,000 clones in the sample, around 80% are singletons; the top ten hold about 2.7%. Material: PBMCs. All receptors come from a male donor in good health and CMV-seropositive.

V and J are TRBV27 and TRBJ2-3; 7 bases are shared with TRBD1. The CDR3 length is 15 residues. From germline, CDR1 is MNHEY and CDR2 SMNVEV (reference sequence). V shed 6 bases and J 3 bases; nucleotides not matched to a gene: 9. The CDR3 DNA reads as TGTGCCAGCAGAATGACAGGGATGTGGACAGATACGCAGTATTTT. Amino acids: CASRMTGMWTDTQYF.

CDR3 amino acids: CATSFNGYTF. CDR3 sequence (DNA): TGTGCCACCTCCTTTAATGGCTACACCTTC. The chain links TRBV2 to TRBJ1-2; D unclear. The V gene lost 10 bases and the J gene lost 6 bases, with 9 bases spanning the gap. Germline lookup yields CDR1 SNHLY and CDR2 FYNNEI. The CDR3 spans 10 residues.

The V gene is TRBV5-1, the J gene TRBJ1-2; perhaps TRBD1 as D (5 bases). The CDR3 consists of 16 residues. With 0 bases removed from V and 2 bases from J, the gap between germline ends came to 14 bases. The V gene's germline CDR1 is SGHRS and CDR2 YFSETQ. In DNA form, the CDR3 reads TGCGCCAGCAGCTTGGGGTCAGGGACTCAAAACTATGGCTACACCTTC. Protein product: CASSLGSGTQNYGYTF.

V and J are TRBV6-6 and TRBJ1-3; D remains unclear. The CDR3 is made up of 16 amino acids. Germline V CDR1 and CDR2: MNHNY, SVGAGI (reference sequence). Trimming removed 2 bases at V and 0 bases at J, with 11 bases between. The DNA for the CDR3 is TGTGCCAGCAGTTACGCCCGGGGATTCTCTGGAAACACCATATATTTT. Its translation: CASSYARGFSGNTIYF.

This clone has more than one count but fewer than ten. The genes are TRBV29-1 and TRBJ1-4; TRBD1 matches at 7 bases. The CDR3 sequence is 13 residues long. The V gene's germline CDR1 is SQVTM and CDR2 ANQGSEA. Trimming removed 5 bases from V and 5 bases from J; junction bases left unmatched: 5. CDR3 amino acids: CSVIYRGNEKLFF. In nucleotides, the CDR3 is TGCAGCGTTATTTACAGGGGAAATGAAAAACTGTTTTTT.

The V and J genes are TRBV28 and TRBJ2-3, with 14 bases that match TRBD2. The CDR3 has 15 residues. The junction had 5 bases not matched to a gene; V was cut back by 7 bases and J by 5 bases. Germline CDR1 and CDR2: MDHEN and SYDVKM. CDR3 nucleotide sequence: TGTGCCAGCATCGGACTAGCGGGAGGAATAGATACGCAGTATTTT. It codes for CASIGLAGGIDTQYF.

This clone was observed a handful of times. CDR3 bases: TGTGCCACGGGACAATCCTACGAGCAGTACTTC. Its translation is CATGQSYEQYF. This sequence joins TRBV2 and TRBJ2-7; D may be TRBD1 (6 bases). Trimming removed 10 bases from V and 1 base from J, with 8 bases in between. The CDR3 length is 11 residues. Germline V gene lookup returns CDR1 SNHLY and CDR2 FYNNEI.

Here the CDR3 DNA reads TGTGCCAGCAGCCCAAAAGGGACTAGCGGGACTAACACCGGGGAGCTGTTTTTT. It codes for CASSPKGTSGTNTGELFF. The rearrangement links TRBV7-2 to TRBJ2-2; TRBD2 matches at 13 bases. Germline trimming cut 5 bases from V and 2 bases from J; bases unmatched to any gene: 8. The CDR3 length is 18 residues. Germline CDR1 reads SGHTA; CDR2 reads FQGNSA.

The chain employs TRBV7-6 and TRBJ2-7; TRBD2 matches at 10 bases. The trim removed 5 bases at V and 5 bases at J, leaving 12 bases unmatched. The germline V gene has CDR1 SGHVS and CDR2 FNYEAQ. CDR3 length: 16 amino acids. The CDR3 sequence: CASSRVWLAGENEQYF. CDR3 DNA sequence: TGTGCCAGCAGCCGTGTGTGGCTAGCGGGAGAGAACGAGCAGTACTTC. Complete variable domain (other parts from reference TRBV7-6 and TRBJ2-7): GAGVSQSPRYKVTKRGQDVALRCDPISGHVSLYWYRQALGQGPEFLTYFNYEAQQDKSGLPNDRFSAERPEGSISTLTIQRTEQRDSAMYRCASSRVWLAGENEQYFGPGTRLTVT.

The chain recombines TRBV7-6 with TRBJ2-7; 8 positions agree with TRBD2. Germline CDR1 and CDR2: SGHVS and FNYEAQ. The CDR3 spans 14 residues. Unmatched junction bases numbered 8, after V lost 7 bases and J lost 3 bases. CDR3 loop: CASTASGSGYEQYF. In DNA form, the CDR3 reads TGTGCCAGCACCGCGAGCGGGAGTGGCTACGAGCAGTACTTC.

V usage is TRBV9 and J usage is TRBJ2-1; D is uncertain. V lost 4 bases and J lost 3, with 8 bases in between. CDR1 and CDR2 from the germline V gene are SGDLS and YYNGEE. This CDR3 comprises 13 residues. CDR3 residues: CASSTPGYNEQFF. The CDR3 DNA reads TGTGCCAGCAGCACCCCAGGCTACAATGAGCAGTTCTTC.

The chain couples TRBV18 to TRBJ1-1; TRBD1 aligns across 9 bases. The germline CDR1 and CDR2 sequences are KGHSH and LQKENI. J gave up 6 bases and V 5 bases, and 7 bases lay outside the gene matches. CDR3 size: 14 residues. CDR3 residues: CASSSSRTGAEAFF. CDR3 in DNA: TGTGCCAGCTCATCTTCCCGGACAGGGGCTGAAGCTTTCTTT.

The CDR3 reads CASRARGLTDTQYF. The CDR3 coding sequence is TGTGCCAGCAGGGCCAGGGGCCTCACAGATACGCAGTATTTT. The chain links TRBV2 to TRBJ2-3, with D possibly TRBD1 on 6 matching bases. The CDR3 runs 14 residues. V was trimmed by 6 bases and J by 2 bases, leaving 12 bases between them. Germline assignment: CDR1 SNHLY and CDR2 FYNNEI.

This clone was counted between two and nine times. Germline and junction disagree at one end, which may indicate a read error. V is TRBV5-1 and J is TRBJ2-2, with a weak D call TRBD2 (6 bases). This CDR3 is 14 amino acids long. Germline CDR1 reads SGHRS; CDR2 reads YFSETQ. The CDR3 spells CASSFGGNIGELFF. The DNA for the CDR3 is TGCGCCAGCAGCTTCGGCGGGAACATCGGGGAGCTGTTTTTT.

This clone came up a few times. This chain joins TRBV27 and TRBJ1-2; D uncertain. V was pared by 8 bases and J by 7 bases, with 17 bases between. CDR3 length: 13 amino acids. CDR1 is MNHEY, CDR2 SMNVEV, per germline (reference sequence). CDR3 in amino acids: CASAPKRNSGYTF. The DNA for the CDR3 is TGTGCCAGCGCTCCCAAGAGAAATAGTGGCTACACCTTC.